A selection of T cell receptor beta chains follows, all from one sample in a study of siplizumab effects on memory and regulatory T cells. Sequenced by immunoSEQ multiplex PCR; TCRdb stores in-frame clones only, minus some. The sample contains about 110,000 clones, under 95% of which appear only once. The sequenced material came from Tregs sorted from blood. These receptors all come from a human donor in good health. Both conserved end residues are part of each CDR3. Each record gives: V gene, clone size, D gene, J gene, CDR3 DNA, CDR3 protein. A D gene is named only where the DNA matches it firmly. Where a row states a size, it is once, few, many or the class of an expanded clone; other rows omit it.

v_call: TRBV10-3
clone_size: NA
d_call: NA
j_call: TRBJ1-3
cdr3_nt: TGTGCCATCATGCGCGACAGCTCTGGAAACACCATATATTTT
cdr3_aa: CAIMRDSSGNTIYF

v_call: TRBV5-6
clone_size: NA
d_call: NA
j_call: TRBJ2-3
cdr3_nt: TGTGCCAGCAGCTTGCGGGCAGGGGGCACAGATACGCAGTATTTT
cdr3_aa: CASSLRAGGTDTQYF

v_call: TRBV19
clone_size: NA
d_call: TRBD1
j_call: TRBJ1-1
cdr3_nt: TGTGCCGCTTCCTCTTTGCGGACAGGGGAAAAATGGGCTTTCTTT
cdr3_aa: CAASSLRTGEKWAFF

v_call: TRBV5-1
clone_size: NA
d_call: NA
j_call: TRBJ1-2
cdr3_nt: TGCGCCAGCAGCGCCCTCCAGGGGTTAGACGGCTACACCTTC
cdr3_aa: CASSALQGLDGYTF

v_call: TRBV19
clone_size: many
d_call: NA
j_call: TRBJ1-6
cdr3_nt: TGTGCCAGTAGTACCCAGGGGCGGAATTCACCCCTCCACTTT
cdr3_aa: CASSTQGRNSPLHF

v_call: TRBV6-7
clone_size: few
d_call: NA
j_call: TRBJ1-1
cdr3_nt: TGTGCCAGCAGTAGCGGGGTGAACACTGAAGCTTTCTTT
cdr3_aa: CASSSGVNTEAFF

v_call: TRBV10-2
clone_size: NA
d_call: TRBD2
j_call: TRBJ2-3
cdr3_nt: TGCGCCAGCTTCGGCGGGGGGGGCACAGATACGCAGTATTTT
cdr3_aa: CASFGGGGTDTQYF

v_call: TRBV7-9
clone_size: NA
d_call: NA
j_call: TRBJ2-3
cdr3_nt: TGTGCCACCAGGACAGTTAACACAGATACGCAGTATTTT
cdr3_aa: CATRTVNTDTQYF

v_call: TRBV6-5
clone_size: once
d_call: NA
j_call: TRBJ1-3
cdr3_nt: TGTGCCAGCAGTTACTCGTATACCGGGCCTGGAAACACCATATATTTT
cdr3_aa: CASSYSYTGPGNTIYF

v_call: TRBV7-8
clone_size: NA
d_call: TRBD1
j_call: TRBJ1-3
cdr3_nt: TGTGCCAGCAGGCCGGGACAGGGTTCTGGAAACACCATATATTTT
cdr3_aa: CASRPGQGSGNTIYF

v_call: TRBV27
clone_size: NA
d_call: TRBD1
j_call: TRBJ1-6
cdr3_nt: TGTGCCAGCAGGGAGGCTGGGACAGGGTATTCACCCCTCCACTTT
cdr3_aa: CASREAGTGYSPLHF

v_call: TRBV2
clone_size: NA
d_call: TRBD1
j_call: TRBJ1-2
cdr3_nt: TGTGCCAGCAGATCCGACAGGGACCTCTATGGCTACACCTTC
cdr3_aa: CASRSDRDLYGYTF

v_call: TRBV6-5
clone_size: few
d_call: NA
j_call: TRBJ2-2
cdr3_nt: TGTGCCAGCTCCCCCCAGGGCGCCGGGGAGCTGTTTTTT
cdr3_aa: CASSPQGAGELFF

v_call: TRBV11-3
clone_size: NA
d_call: NA
j_call: TRBJ1-5
cdr3_nt: TGTGCCAGCAGCTTAGTCGGCAGGGAGGGAGAACGTCAGCCCCAGCATTTT
cdr3_aa: CASSLVGREGERQPQHF

v_call: TRBV6-5
clone_size: NA
d_call: NA
j_call: TRBJ1-4
cdr3_nt: TGTGCCAGCAGTTTATCGACTTATCAAAAACTGTTTTTT
cdr3_aa: CASSLSTYQKLFF

v_call: TRBV19
clone_size: NA
d_call: NA
j_call: TRBJ1-1
cdr3_nt: TGTGCCAGTAGTTTAATAAGGGGCACTGAAGCTTTCTTT
cdr3_aa: CASSLIRGTEAFF